Listed below are T cell receptor beta chains from one sample, sequenced in a study of B cell selection in AIRE deficiency. Assay: immunoSEQ multiplex PCR; the TCRdb copy retains only in-frame clones and omits some. The sample has approximately 24,000 clones; 95% to 96% are singletons. Source material: CD4+CD127+ conventional T cells sorted from PBMCs. The source of these receptors is a human donor in good health. CDR3s include the opening cysteine and the closing phenylalanine or tryptophan. Each record gives: CDR3 DNA, CDR3 protein, V gene, D gene, clone size, J gene. D genes are given only for firm matches. Where a row states a size, it is once, few, many or the class of an expanded clone; other rows omit it.

cdr3_nt: TGCGCCAGCAGCTTATACGGGGGGCGAGGCACAGATACGCAGTATTTT
cdr3_aa: CASSLYGGRGTDTQYF
v_call: TRBV5-1
d_call: .
clone_size: once
j_call: TRBJ2-3

cdr3_nt: TGCGCCGGGTACGGGGCTAGCAATCAGCCCCAGCATTTT
cdr3_aa: CAGYGASNQPQHF
v_call: TRBV10-1
d_call: .
clone_size: .
j_call: TRBJ1-5

cdr3_nt: TGTGCCAGCAGCTCCCCGGGGAGCTCCTACAATGAGCAGTTCTTC
cdr3_aa: CASSSPGSSYNEQFF
v_call: TRBV11-1
d_call: .
clone_size: .
j_call: TRBJ2-1

cdr3_nt: TGTGCCAGCAGCGTAGCGGGACTAGTACGGAATGAGCAGTTCTTC
cdr3_aa: CASSVAGLVRNEQFF
v_call: TRBV9
d_call: TRBD2
clone_size: .
j_call: TRBJ2-1

cdr3_nt: TGTGCCAGCAGCTTAGCGGGGGCCTCTGAAGCTTTCTTT
cdr3_aa: CASSLAGASEAFF
v_call: TRBV7-9
d_call: .
clone_size: .
j_call: TRBJ1-1

cdr3_nt: TGCAGCGTTGAGGGGACAAGCTACGAGCAGTACTTC
cdr3_aa: CSVEGTSYEQYF
v_call: TRBV29-1
d_call: .
clone_size: .
j_call: TRBJ2-7

cdr3_nt: TGTGCCAGCAGCTTCGGTCAGCAAGAGACCCAGTACTTC
cdr3_aa: CASSFGQQETQYF
v_call: TRBV5-4
d_call: .
clone_size: .
j_call: TRBJ2-5

cdr3_nt: TGTGCCAGCAGCTTGGGACAGTTCTACGAGCAGTACTTC
cdr3_aa: CASSLGQFYEQYF
v_call: TRBV5-6
d_call: .
clone_size: .
j_call: TRBJ2-7

cdr3_nt: TGTGCCAGCAGTAAACAGAGTCGGACAGATACGCAGTATTTT
cdr3_aa: CASSKQSRTDTQYF
v_call: TRBV6-6
d_call: .
clone_size: .
j_call: TRBJ2-3

cdr3_nt: TGTGCCAGCAGCCCGGGGACGGTTGAAAAACTGTTTTTT
cdr3_aa: CASSPGTVEKLFF
v_call: TRBV5-4
d_call: .
clone_size: .
j_call: TRBJ1-4

cdr3_nt: TGTGCCAGCAGCCGGGGACAGAGAAACACCGGGGAGCTGTTTTTT
cdr3_aa: CASSRGQRNTGELFF
v_call: TRBV5-4
d_call: TRBD1
clone_size: .
j_call: TRBJ2-2

cdr3_nt: TGTGCCAGTAGTTTCCGACTAGCCTGGGCATACAATGAGCAGTTCTTC
cdr3_aa: CASSFRLAWAYNEQFF
v_call: TRBV19
d_call: TRBD2
clone_size: .
j_call: TRBJ2-1

cdr3_nt: TGCAGCGTTGGGAGTCGGACAGCTTCTAACTATGGCTACACCTTC
cdr3_aa: CSVGSRTASNYGYTF
v_call: TRBV29-1
d_call: .
clone_size: .
j_call: TRBJ1-2

cdr3_nt: TGTGCTAGTGGTTTGGTACTAGGGGGCAAAAGGGAAGAGACCCAGTACTTC
cdr3_aa: CASGLVLGGKREETQYF
v_call: TRBV12-5
d_call: TRBD1
clone_size: .
j_call: TRBJ2-5

cdr3_nt: TGTGCCAGCAGCCCGGGACCGGCTATGGTGCAGTTCTTC
cdr3_aa: CASSPGPAMVQFF
v_call: TRBV7-9
d_call: .
clone_size: few
j_call: TRBJ2-1

cdr3_nt: TGCGCCAGCAGCCAAGATCACGGGGCCCCAAACATTCAGTACTTC
cdr3_aa: CASSQDHGAPNIQYF
v_call: TRBV4-1
d_call: .
clone_size: .
j_call: TRBJ2-4

cdr3_nt: TGCGCCAGCAGCTCCTGGCAGTCGGGCACTATAAGCACAGATACGCAGTATTTT
cdr3_aa: CASSSWQSGTISTDTQYF
v_call: TRBV5-1
d_call: .
clone_size: .
j_call: TRBJ2-3

cdr3_nt: TGTGCCTGGAGTGGACGCCGGGGCAATCAGCCCCAGCATTTT
cdr3_aa: CAWSGRRGNQPQHF
v_call: TRBV30
d_call: .
clone_size: .
j_call: TRBJ1-5

cdr3_nt: TGTGCCAGCAGCTTTCGGTCCTATGGCTACACCTTC
cdr3_aa: CASSFRSYGYTF
v_call: TRBV7-9
d_call: .
clone_size: once
j_call: TRBJ1-2

cdr3_nt: TGTGCCAGCAGCTGGGAGGGCATTAATGAAAAACTGTTTTTT
cdr3_aa: CASSWEGINEKLFF
v_call: TRBV11-2
d_call: .
clone_size: .
j_call: TRBJ1-4

cdr3_nt: TGCGCCAGCAGCTACGAAATAGGACAGGGTCGGCGTAACTATGGCTACACCTTC
cdr3_aa: CASSYEIGQGRRNYGYTF
v_call: TRBV5-1
d_call: TRBD1
clone_size: .
j_call: TRBJ1-2

cdr3_nt: TGTGCCAGCAGTGAGGAGGGAAACACCATATATTTT
cdr3_aa: CASSEEGNTIYF
v_call: TRBV2
d_call: .
clone_size: .
j_call: TRBJ1-3

cdr3_nt: TGCAGTGCGGAAACTAGCAACGAGCAGTACTTC
cdr3_aa: CSAETSNEQYF
v_call: TRBV20-1
d_call: .
clone_size: .
j_call: TRBJ2-7

cdr3_nt: TGTGCTAGTGGTTTCACCCCCACTAGCGGGGGGGCCCCGGGCACAGATACGCAGTATTTT
cdr3_aa: CASGFTPTSGGAPGTDTQYF
v_call: TRBV12-5
d_call: TRBD2
clone_size: .
j_call: TRBJ2-3

cdr3_nt: TGTGCCAGCAGTCTTGCACAGTTCAACACTGAAGCTTTCTTT
cdr3_aa: CASSLAQFNTEAFF
v_call: TRBV27
d_call: .
clone_size: .
j_call: TRBJ1-1

cdr3_nt: TGTGCCAGTAGTATAGCACAGGGTGACTATGGCTACACCTTC
cdr3_aa: CASSIAQGDYGYTF
v_call: TRBV19
d_call: .
clone_size: .
j_call: TRBJ1-2

cdr3_nt: TGTGCCAGCAGCTTAGTGGATGAGCAGTTCTTC
cdr3_aa: CASSLVDEQFF
v_call: TRBV7-9
d_call: .
clone_size: .
j_call: TRBJ2-1

cdr3_nt: TGTGCCAGCAGTTATATGACCGGGGAGCTGTTTTTT
cdr3_aa: CASSYMTGELFF
v_call: TRBV6-6
d_call: .
clone_size: .
j_call: TRBJ2-2

cdr3_nt: TGTGCCAGCAGCTTAGGTTTGGGTTCTGGAAACACCATATATTTT
cdr3_aa: CASSLGLGSGNTIYF
v_call: TRBV7-8
d_call: .
clone_size: .
j_call: TRBJ1-3

cdr3_nt: TGCGCCAGCAGCTTGGTGGGAGGAGAGACCCAGTACTTC
cdr3_aa: CASSLVGGETQYF
v_call: TRBV5-1
d_call: .
clone_size: .
j_call: TRBJ2-5

cdr3_nt: TGTGCCTGGAGTGTGGGACACACAACCTACGAGCAGTACTTC
cdr3_aa: CAWSVGHTTYEQYF
v_call: TRBV30
d_call: .
clone_size: .
j_call: TRBJ2-7

cdr3_nt: TGTGCCAGCTCACCAACCGAGGGGCATGGCTACACCTTC
cdr3_aa: CASSPTEGHGYTF
v_call: TRBV18
d_call: .
clone_size: .
j_call: TRBJ1-2

cdr3_nt: TGTGCCAGCAGCAGATGGACAACCAGAGATGAAAAACTGTTTTTT
cdr3_aa: CASSRWTTRDEKLFF
v_call: TRBV6-5
d_call: .
clone_size: .
j_call: TRBJ1-4

cdr3_nt: TGTGCCAGCAGTTTATCTTGGACAGGGAGGTCCTACGAGCAGTACTTC
cdr3_aa: CASSLSWTGRSYEQYF
v_call: TRBV27
d_call: TRBD1
clone_size: .
j_call: TRBJ2-7

cdr3_nt: TGCAGTGCTGGATCCTACAATGAGCAGTTCTTC
cdr3_aa: CSAGSYNEQFF
v_call: TRBV20-1
d_call: .
clone_size: .
j_call: TRBJ2-1

cdr3_nt: TGTGCCAGCAGTGATCAGGGTCCCACTGAAGCTTTCTTT
cdr3_aa: CASSDQGPTEAFF
v_call: TRBV2
d_call: .
clone_size: once
j_call: TRBJ1-1

cdr3_nt: TGTGCCAGTATACACACGGGGACAGGATATAACTATGGCTACACCTTC
cdr3_aa: CASIHTGTGYNYGYTF
v_call: TRBV19
d_call: TRBD1
clone_size: .
j_call: TRBJ1-2

cdr3_nt: TGTGCCAGCAGCCCCGGCCCCCTGAGCTCCTACGAGCAGTACTTC
cdr3_aa: CASSPGPLSSYEQYF
v_call: TRBV7-3
d_call: .
clone_size: .
j_call: TRBJ2-7

cdr3_nt: TGTGCCAGCAGCTTAGGGGCAGGGGCCTACGAGCAGTACTTC
cdr3_aa: CASSLGAGAYEQYF
v_call: TRBV7-7
d_call: .
clone_size: .
j_call: TRBJ2-7

cdr3_nt: TGTGCCAGCACCCAATCTAGCGGGAGTAACGAGCAGTACTTC
cdr3_aa: CASTQSSGSNEQYF
v_call: TRBV6-5
d_call: TRBD2
clone_size: .
j_call: TRBJ2-7

cdr3_nt: TGCAGCGTTGAATTGGGTGCTAGCGGGAGTCACGAGCAGTACTTC
cdr3_aa: CSVELGASGSHEQYF
v_call: TRBV29-1
d_call: TRBD2
clone_size: .
j_call: TRBJ2-7

cdr3_nt: TGCGCCACCCAGCTCGGGGGGAACACCGGGGAGCTGTTTTTT
cdr3_aa: CATQLGGNTGELFF
v_call: TRBV10-1
d_call: .
clone_size: .
j_call: TRBJ2-2

cdr3_nt: TGTGCCAGCAGCTTAGCGAGCGGGACTAGCGGGAGATATGAGCAGTTCTTC
cdr3_aa: CASSLASGTSGRYEQFF
v_call: TRBV11-1
d_call: TRBD2
clone_size: .
j_call: TRBJ2-1

cdr3_nt: TGTGCCAGCAGCCCTCCGGGGTTTATCAGGGGCCCTGAGGAGACCCAGTACTTC
cdr3_aa: CASSPPGFIRGPEETQYF
v_call: TRBV5-4
d_call: .
clone_size: .
j_call: TRBJ2-5

cdr3_nt: TGTGCCAGCAGCCTTCTAGCGGGAGAGACCGGGGAGCTGTTTTTT
cdr3_aa: CASSLLAGETGELFF
v_call: TRBV4-2
d_call: TRBD2
clone_size: .
j_call: TRBJ2-2

cdr3_nt: TGTGCCAGCTCACCACTCAAGGGAGACACTGAAGCTTTCTTT
cdr3_aa: CASSPLKGDTEAFF
v_call: TRBV18
d_call: .
clone_size: .
j_call: TRBJ1-1

cdr3_nt: TGTGCCAGTAGTATATATGGGATCAGTGGGAATCAGCCCCAGCATTTT
cdr3_aa: CASSIYGISGNQPQHF
v_call: TRBV19
d_call: .
clone_size: .
j_call: TRBJ1-5